This TCR beta chain was documented in a study of T cell responses to AZD1222 COVID-19 vaccine. This clone occurred once. Germline V gene data show CDR1 as SGHDN and CDR2 as FVKESK. The CDR3 runs to 12 residues. Trimming removed 2 bases from V and 3 bases from J, with 4 bases in between. TCRdb's table, derived via immunoSEQ multiplex PCR, lists solely in-frame clones and lacks some. The profile shows more than 80,000 clones, 88% of them singletons. Material: peripheral blood, obtained on day 0 of MenACWY control vaccination. The TCR originated in an adult in good health. The V call is TRBV14, the J call TRBJ2-5; D gene uncertain. The CDR3 nucleotides are TGTGCCAGCAGCCAATCAGAAGAGACCCAGTACTTC. Amino acid sequence: CASSQSEETQYF.